This T cell receptor beta chain was documented in a study of T cell responses to AZD1222 COVID-19 vaccine. With regard to this clone: Its target is not known.

Researchers grouped second doses given at about 4 or about 12 weeks into one pool. Study-wide results and limits: An increase in Spike-specific TCR breadth and depth was observed after two AZD1222 doses. Clonal diversity may have been underestimated, and the donors were mostly white British, with more females than males. Reports indicate that nearly half of spike-specific TCRs are directed at unmutated variant regions.

TCRdb's copy holds only in-frame clones and misses some; the assay was immunoSEQ multiplex PCR. The table lists approximately 150,000 clones, 85% to 90% of them singletons. The ends were cut back, 1 base at V and 2 bases at J, with 6 bases in the middle. Germline CDR1 is SGHRS and CDR2 is YFSETQ. The CDR3 is made up of 13 amino acids. The TCR comes from an adult who received the AZD1222 COVID-19 vaccine. The sequencing used peripheral blood, collected 28 days after the second AZD1222 dose. The V and J genes are TRBV5-1 and TRBJ1-2; no clear D. The CDR3: CASSLRENYGYTF. The CDR3 coding sequence is TGCGCCAGCAGCTTGCGGGAAAACTATGGCTACACCTTC.